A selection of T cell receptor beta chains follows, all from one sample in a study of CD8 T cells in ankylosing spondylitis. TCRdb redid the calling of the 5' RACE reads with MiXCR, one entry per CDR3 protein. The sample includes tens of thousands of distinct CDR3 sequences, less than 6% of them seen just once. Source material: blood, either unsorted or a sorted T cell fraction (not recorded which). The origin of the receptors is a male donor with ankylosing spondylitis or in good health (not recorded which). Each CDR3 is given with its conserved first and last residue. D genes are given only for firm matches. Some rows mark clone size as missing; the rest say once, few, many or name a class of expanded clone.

CDR3aa: CAVGEIDTQYF
CDR3nt: TGTGCCGTAGGGGAAATTGATACGCAGTATTTT
j_gene: TRBJ2-3
v_gene: TRBV19
abundance: many
d_gene: NA

CDR3aa: CASSFDRVPRPQHF
CDR3nt: TGTGCCAGCAGCTTCGACAGGGTCCCTCGTCCCCAGCATTTT
j_gene: TRBJ1-5
v_gene: TRBV28
abundance: many
d_gene: TRBD1

CDR3aa: CASSPTGQAENIQYF
CDR3nt: TGCGCCAGCAGCCCGACGGGACAGGCCGAAAACATTCAGTACTTC
j_gene: TRBJ2-4
v_gene: TRBV5-1
abundance: many
d_gene: TRBD1

CDR3aa: CASSLTSTDTQYF
CDR3nt: TGCGCCAGCAGCTTAACCAGCACAGATACGCAGTATTTT
j_gene: TRBJ2-3
v_gene: TRBV5-1
abundance: many
d_gene: NA

CDR3aa: CSARTPGVGGYTF
CDR3nt: TGCAGTGCTAGAACCCCCGGGGTTGGGGGCTACACCTTC
j_gene: TRBJ1-2
v_gene: TRBV20-1
abundance: many
d_gene: NA

CDR3aa: CASSIDLQGTTEAFF
CDR3nt: TGTGCCAGTAGTATAGATCTTCAGGGTACCACTGAAGCTTTCTTT
j_gene: TRBJ1-1
v_gene: TRBV19
abundance: many
d_gene: NA

CDR3aa: CATRGGLVTDTQYF
CDR3nt: TGTGCCACCCGGGGGGGCCTGGTCACAGATACGCAGTATTTT
j_gene: TRBJ2-3
v_gene: TRBV11-2
abundance: many
d_gene: TRBD2

CDR3aa: CAWSKSGTSNTEAFF
CDR3nt: TGTGCCTGGAGCAAATCCGGGACATCGAACACTGAAGCTTTCTTT
j_gene: TRBJ1-1
v_gene: TRBV30
abundance: many
d_gene: NA

CDR3aa: CASSLDGFNEQFF
CDR3nt: TGTGCCAGCAGCTTAGACGGGTTCAATGAGCAGTTCTTC
j_gene: TRBJ2-1
v_gene: TRBV11-3
abundance: many
d_gene: NA

CDR3aa: CSTREDLGGYTF
CDR3nt: TGCAGTACTAGAGAAGACCTAGGAGGCTACACCTTC
j_gene: TRBJ1-2
v_gene: TRBV20-1
abundance: few
d_gene: NA

CDR3aa: CSARSSGVETQYF
CDR3nt: TGCAGTGCTAGAAGTAGCGGGGTGGAGACCCAGTACTTC
j_gene: TRBJ2-5
v_gene: TRBV20-1
abundance: many
d_gene: TRBD2

CDR3aa: CASSLDRVDQFF
CDR3nt: TGTGCCAGCAGCCTGGACAGGGTGGATCAGTTCTTC
j_gene: TRBJ2-1
v_gene: TRBV7-9
abundance: NA
d_gene: TRBD1

CDR3aa: CASILGRTTNEKLFF
CDR3nt: TGTGCCAGCATCCTGGGACGGACAACTAATGAAAAACTGTTTTTT
j_gene: TRBJ1-4
v_gene: TRBV6-2/TRBV6-3
abundance: many
d_gene: NA

CDR3aa: CASSAYSEPYEQYF
CDR3nt: TGTGCCAGCAGTGCATACTCCGAACCCTACGAGCAGTACTTC
j_gene: TRBJ2-7
v_gene: TRBV7-3
abundance: many
d_gene: NA

CDR3aa: CSARDPRGGKGYTF
CDR3nt: TGCAGTGCTAGAGACCCCCGGGGTGGTAAGGGCTACACCTTC
j_gene: TRBJ1-2
v_gene: TRBV20-1
abundance: many
d_gene: NA

CDR3aa: CSVEDSTEAFF
CDR3nt: TGCAGCGTTGAGGACAGCACTGAAGCTTTCTTT
j_gene: TRBJ1-1
v_gene: TRBV29-1
abundance: many
d_gene: NA

CDR3aa: CASSTLTGPTGELFF
CDR3nt: TGCGCCAGCAGCACCCTTACAGGGCCGACCGGGGAGCTGTTTTTT
j_gene: TRBJ2-2
v_gene: TRBV5-1
abundance: NA
d_gene: NA

CDR3aa: CATSDLGQGTGEQYF
CDR3nt: TGTGCCACCAGTGATTTGGGACAGGGAACCGGCGAGCAGTACTTC
j_gene: TRBJ2-7
v_gene: TRBV24-1
abundance: many
d_gene: TRBD1

CDR3aa: CASSPGRASDSPLHF
CDR3nt: TGTGCCAGCTCTCCGGGGAGGGCGAGTGATTCACCCCTCCACTTT
j_gene: TRBJ1-6
v_gene: TRBV6-1
abundance: many
d_gene: NA

CDR3aa: CASSWTPDNGYEQYF
CDR3nt: TGCGCCAGCAGCTGGACTCCCGACAATGGGTACGAGCAGTACTTC
j_gene: TRBJ2-7
v_gene: TRBV5-1
abundance: many
d_gene: NA